This TCR beta chain was sequenced in a study of shared clonotypes between healthy human individuals. As for the study in general: Plates per donor: three CD4 naive, three CD4 memory, two CD8 naive, one CD8 memory. General observations from the study: Sequencing of the sorted subsets was shown by rarefaction to be incomplete despite large depth. The expectation was that sequencing depth would affect clonotype sharing among donors.

Some clones are missing from TCRdb's copy, which holds only in-frame ones; the method was immunoSEQ multiplex PCR. Among about 2.3 million clones, 92% were seen once, and the ten largest hold approximately 0.4%. Turning to this clone: Its antigen is undetermined.

CDR3 length equals 16 residues. Trimming stripped 1 base from V and 1 base from J, with 12 bases between. CDR1 and CDR2 from the germline V gene are LNHNV and YYDKDF (reference sequence). Sequencing used naive CD4+ T cells from PBMCs. The subset here: CD45RA+ positively selected. The TCR sequence derives from a man aged 18 to 30 in good health. Some clones in this sample may be carry-over from other donors' samples. The chain combines TRBV15 with TRBJ2-3; no reliable D call. The CDR3 spells CATSRGSGPGTDTQYF. The CDR3 DNA is TGTGCCACCAGCAGAGGGTCCGGTCCCGGCACAGATACGCAGTATTTT.